This paragraph covers one TCR beta chain sequence. A much bigger clone sits one base away, suggesting this may be a read error. The sample belongs to a study of Graves' ophthalmopathy and Graves' hyperthyroidism. Amplified material comprised TCR beta CDR3 regions derived from RNA transcripts. A first-round RT-PCR used HTBI primers, followed by a second-round multiplex PCR. TCRdb reprocessed the multiplex PCR reads via MiXCR and lists one record per CDR3 protein. The sample holds a few hundred thousand distinct CDR3 sequences; roughly 39% are singletons and the top ten take about 4%. Patients were left out if they had other autoimmune diseases, uncontrolled infections, pregnancy or lactation. Diagnostic conclusions were grounded in clinical symptoms, serum thyroxine, TRAb, thyroid ultrasound and orbital computed tomography. This CDR3 region has 11 residues. Germline V CDR1 and CDR2: SQVTM, ANQGSEA.

The chain carries TRBV29-1 and TRBJ2-7, with D hard to call. The TCR comes from an adult man with Graves' hyperthyroidism. Sequences were obtained from peripheral blood or thyroid tissue (not recorded which). The CDR3 sequence is CCVELGWEQYF. The CDR3 DNA reads TGCTGCGTTGAATTGGGTTGGGAGCAGTACTTC.